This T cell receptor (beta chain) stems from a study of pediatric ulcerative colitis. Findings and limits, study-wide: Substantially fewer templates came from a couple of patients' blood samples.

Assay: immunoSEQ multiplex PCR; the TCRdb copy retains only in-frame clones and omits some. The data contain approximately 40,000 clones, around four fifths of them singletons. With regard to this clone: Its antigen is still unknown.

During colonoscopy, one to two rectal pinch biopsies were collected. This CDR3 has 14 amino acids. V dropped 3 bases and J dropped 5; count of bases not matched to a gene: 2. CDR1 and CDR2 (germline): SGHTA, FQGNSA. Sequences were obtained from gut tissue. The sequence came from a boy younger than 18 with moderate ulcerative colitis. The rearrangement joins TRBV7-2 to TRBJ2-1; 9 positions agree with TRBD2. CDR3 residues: CASSFAGGDNEQFF. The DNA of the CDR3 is TGTGCCAGCAGCTTTGCGGGAGGGGACAATGAGCAGTTCTTC.